What follows is one TCR beta chain and its context. Its cognate antigen is unknown. This sample was included in a study of T cell responses to AZD1222 COVID-19 vaccine. General observations from the study: The number of AZD1222 recipients seropositive at baseline was only six. There were repertoire samples only from the period after the peak T cell response. Clonal diversity may have been underestimated in mostly white British donors. With dominance at 160-218 and 743-854, vaccine-associated CD4 TCRs spanned spike.

Sequencing used immunoSEQ multiplex PCR; TCRdb keeps in-frame clones, though not all of them. This sample yields 110,000 to 150,000 clones, of which over 85% are seen a single time; less than 6.5% belongs to the top ten. Germline values: CDR1 SGHAT, CDR2 FQNNGV. The CDR3 is made up of 17 amino acids. Trimming at V came to 0 bases and at J to 4 bases, leaving 7 bases not matched to a gene. The specimen comprised peripheral blood, sampled on day 0 of AZD1222 vaccination. The chain employs TRBV11-2 and TRBJ2-1, with TRBD2 matching over 9 bases. The clonotype originates from an adult in good health. The CDR3 protein is CASSLEVAGVRYNEQFF. The CDR3 DNA follows: TGTGCCAGCAGCTTAGAGGTAGCGGGAGTTCGGTACAATGAGCAGTTCTTC.